Below are 25 T cell receptor beta chains sequenced from a single sample in a study of shared T cell receptors in the human thymus (dated by TCRdb to about 2021). The library was built by means of the immunoSEQ multiplex PCR assay. TCRdb limited this immuneACCESS table to in-frame rearrangements with V and J called. A share of clones is missing; checked studies link under half to unresolved V genes, and the rest is unexplained. Within this sample are fewer than 700,000 clones, with approximately 87% of them counted one time only. The leading ten clones occupy about 0.01% of the sample. The sample was also reused in another study, on human thymus T cells.

Sequencing was carried out using thymocytes. Receptors originate from a boy in the first two years of life with a congenital heart defect. Donor details come from another sample of the same person, matched by shared clones.

The genes are TRBV28 and TRBJ1-1; TRBD1 is a possible D gene (6 bases). V gave up 8 bases and J gave up 3 bases, with 22 bases separating them. Germline-derived CDR1 and CDR2 are MDHEN and SYDVKM. This CDR3 is 16 amino acids long. The CDR3 sequence: CASDHHLDRLHTEAFF. CDR3 coding DNA: TGTGCCAGCGACCATCACCTGGACAGATTACACACTGAAGCTTTCTTT.

This clone was seen only once. The V call is TRBV28, the J call TRBJ2-7; 7 nucleotides align to TRBD1. V dropped 6 bases and J dropped 3; count of bases not matched to a gene: 14. Looked up from germline, CDR1 is MDHEN and CDR2 is SYDVKM. The CDR3 is 16 amino acids. CDR3 residues: CASSSSTGWSNYEQYF. As DNA, the CDR3 is TGTGCCAGCAGCTCCTCGACAGGGTGGTCTAACTACGAGCAGTACTTC.

In this sample, this clone turned up once. This CDR3 is CASSETGWGTGELFF. CDR3 nucleotide sequence: TGTGCCAGCAGTGAAACAGGGTGGGGCACCGGGGAGCTGTTTTTT. The rearrangement joins TRBV6-1 to TRBJ2-2; a weak D match, TRBD1 (6 bases). This CDR3 region has 15 residues. The germline gives CDR1 MNHNS, CDR2 SASEGT. Trimming stripped 2 bases from V and 4 bases from J, with 11 bases between.

The gene calls are TRBV7-9 and TRBJ2-7; D is undetermined. Trimming took off 1 base at V and 1 base at J, with 5 bases between the two ends. The germline V gene has CDR1 SEHNR and CDR2 FQNEAQ (reference sequence). The CDR3 has 13 amino acids. Written as DNA, the CDR3 is TGTGCCAGCAGCTTAGACAGATCCTACGAGCAGTACTTC. Translation gives CASSLDRSYEQYF.

The V call is TRBV11-2, the J call TRBJ1-2, with D perhaps TRBD1 (6 bases). Trimming took 5 bases from V and 4 from J, leaving 14 bases between them. Germline V CDR1 and CDR2: SGHAT, FQNNGV. CDR3 length: 14 residues. The DNA of the CDR3 is TGTGCCAGCAGCCGATCAGGGGAGGGCTATGGCTACACCTTC. Translated, it gives CASSRSGEGYGYTF.

The rearrangement links TRBV2 to TRBJ2-1, with 7 bases that match TRBD2. CDR1 and CDR2 (germline): SNHLY, FYNNEI. Losses at the gene ends were 4 bases for V and 7 bases for J; bases not matched to a gene: 13. CDR3 length equals 16 residues. The CDR3 protein is CASSAGARGRENEQFF. CDR3 sequence (DNA): TGTGCCAGCAGTGCGGGAGCGAGAGGGAGGGAGAATGAGCAGTTCTTC.

The rearrangement links TRBV25-1 to TRBJ1-4, with unresolved D. Germline loops: CDR1 MGHDK, CDR2 SYGVNS. The CDR3 runs 15 residues. The germline V and J ends were trimmed by 8 bases and 4 bases, with 17 bases remaining between them. CDR3 coding DNA: TGTGCCAGCTCCCACCCCGGGGAGCATAATGAAAAACTGTTTTTT. Translating gives CASSHPGEHNEKLFF.

The genes are TRBV4-2 and TRBJ2-1; 7 bases agree with TRBD2. Germline V CDR1 and CDR2: LGHNA, YNFKEQ. Trimming at V came to 4 bases and at J to 6 bases, leaving 6 bases not matched to a gene. This CDR3 comprises 14 residues. As DNA, the CDR3 is TGTGCCAGCAGCCTGGGACTAAATTTCAATGAGCAGTTCTTC. Amino acid sequence: CASSLGLNFNEQFF.

The V gene is TRBV28, the J gene TRBJ2-1; D is perhaps TRBD1 (5 bases). The CDR3 sequence is 12 residues long. Germline loops: CDR1 MDHEN, CDR2 SYDVKM. Deletions cut 6 bases from V and 7 bases from J, with 10 bases between. CDR3 bases: TGTGCCAGCAGAAGGGGCTGGAATGAGCAGTTCTTC. Amino acid sequence: CASRRGWNEQFF.

The V call is TRBV7-6, the J call TRBJ2-3; D may be TRBD2 (6 bases). CDR1 and CDR2 (germline): SGHVS, FNYEAQ. V gave up 5 bases and J gave up 6 bases, with 15 bases separating them. The CDR3 is 14 amino acids. The CDR3: CASSPGRGMDTQYF. The CDR3 nucleotides are TGTGCCAGCAGCCCCGGGCGGGGAATGGATACGCAGTATTTT.

This chain links TRBV15 with TRBJ1-5; TRBD1 agrees at 10 bases. The CDR3 consists of 21 residues. Germline lookup yields CDR1 LNHNV and CDR2 YYDKDF (reference sequence). Germline trimming cut 5 bases from V and 0 bases from J; bases unmatched to any gene: 19. As DNA, the CDR3 is TGTGCCACCAGCCGGGGGGACAGGGGATTGTCGGGGCTTAATAGCAATCAGCCCCAGCATTTT. It codes for CATSRGDRGLSGLNSNQPQHF.

The V call is TRBV2, the J call TRBJ2-3; 11 nucleotides align to TRBD2. CDR3 length: 16 residues. With V trimmed by 3 bases and J by 2 bases, 4 bases remained unmatched. CDR1 is SNHLY and CDR2 is FYNNEI in the germline V gene. CDR3 nucleotide sequence: TGTGCCAGCAGTGAGGGTAGCGGGAGGGCCACAGATACGCAGTATTTT. It codes for CASSEGSGRATDTQYF.

The V and J genes are TRBV5-3 and TRBJ1-2; 10 bases are shared with TRBD1. TRBV5-3 is marked as an open reading frame, function uncertain. This CDR3 region has 19 residues. V lost 0 bases, J lost 2 bases, and 13 bases stayed unmatched. CDR3 sequence: CARSLAGGNGTGANYGYTF. The CDR3 DNA is TGTGCCAGAAGCTTGGCTGGAGGTAATGGGACAGGGGCAAACTATGGCTACACCTTC.

V usage is TRBV4-3 and J usage is TRBJ2-7; 16 positions agree with TRBD2. The germline gives CDR1 LGHNA, CDR2 YSLEER. The CDR3 is 15 amino acids. V shed 5 bases and J 7 bases; nucleotides not matched to a gene: 5. CDR3 sequence: CASSKGLAGGYEQYF. The CDR3 coding sequence is TGCGCCAGCAGCAAGGGACTAGCGGGAGGGTATGAGCAGTACTTC.

This rearrangement joins TRBV5-8 to TRBJ2-3, with 10 nucleotides matching TRBD2. Trimming at V came to 1 base and at J to 4 bases, leaving 15 bases not matched to a gene. This CDR3 has 19 residues. From germline, CDR1 is SGHTS and CDR2 YDEGEE. The CDR3 is CASSLSLAGVPSRADTQYF. CDR3 DNA sequence: TGTGCCAGCAGCTTGAGTCTAGCGGGAGTCCCCAGTCGCGCAGATACGCAGTATTTT.

The chain is built from TRBV7-9 and TRBJ2-1; 8 bases are a match to TRBD2. J was trimmed by 7 bases and V by 0 bases; bases with no gene match: 8. Germline V gene data show CDR1 as SEHNR and CDR2 as FQNEAQ (reference sequence). This CDR3 has 16 residues. The CDR3 is CASSLATGLALNEQFF. The CDR3, as DNA: TGTGCCAGCAGCTTAGCGACAGGACTAGCATTAAATGAGCAGTTCTTC. Using reference TRBV7-9 and TRBJ2-1 for the parts outside the CDR3, the full variable domain is DTGVSQNPRHKITKRGQNVTFRCDPISEHNRLYWYRQTLGQGPEFLTYFQNEAQLEKSRLLSDRFSAERPKGSFSTLEIQRTEQGDSAMYLCASSLATGLALNEQFFGPGTRLTVL.

The chain uses TRBV27 and TRBJ2-2; D possibly corresponds to TRBD1 (5 bases). The V end was cut by 7 bases, the J end by 6 bases, with 24 bases between. This CDR3 region has 17 residues. Per germline, CDR1 MNHEY and CDR2 SMNVEV (reference sequence). The CDR3 sequence: CASTTQGGRLFPGELFF. CDR3 in DNA: TGTGCCAGCACCACCCAGGGCGGCAGGTTATTTCCCGGGGAGCTGTTTTTT.

J is TRBJ1-4 and V is TRBV14; 8 bases line up with TRBD1. The CDR3 covers 18 residues. Trimming cost V 0 bases and J 6 bases; bases outside gene matches: 12. Germline values: CDR1 SGHDN, CDR2 FVKESK. The CDR3 region has the DNA TGTGCCAGCAGCCAAGATTCCCGACCCGAGACAGGGGATGAAAAACTGTTTTTT. Its protein is CASSQDSRPETGDEKLFF.

The chain has TRBV29-1 and TRBJ2-5; 10 bases line up with TRBD2. This CDR3 comprises 24 residues. Germline V CDR1 and CDR2: SQVTM, ANQGSEA. V lost 5 bases and J lost 3; bases outside the gene matches: 36. The CDR3 nucleotides are TGCAGCGTTCAATCCGGAATAGAACCAGCGGGAGGGCCGTCCGCGCGATACTCAAAAGAGACCCAGTACTTC. Protein product: CSVQSGIEPAGGPSARYSKETQYF. The whole variable domain, filled in from reference TRBV29-1 and TRBJ2-5, reads SAVISQKPSRDICQRGTSLTIQCQVDSQVTMMFWYRQQPGQSLTLIATANQGSEATYESGFVIDKFPISRPNLTFSTLTVSNMSPEDSSIYLCSVQSGIEPAGGPSARYSKETQYFGPGTRLLVL.

The chain has TRBV19 and TRBJ2-2; 7 positions match TRBD2. The CDR3 covers 15 residues. Per germline, CDR1 LNHDA and CDR2 SQIVND (reference sequence). V trimming: 1 base; J trimming: 5 bases; junction bases outside the gene matches: 4. CDR3 bases: TGTGCCAGTAGTATAGCGCGCGGGAGAACCGGGGAGCTGTTTTTT. Residues: CASSIARGRTGELFF.

The rearrangement joins TRBV11-3 to TRBJ2-1; 10 bases are a match to TRBD2. The germline V gene encodes CDR1 SGHNT and CDR2 YENEEA. V lost 5 bases and J lost 6; bases outside the gene matches: 16. The CDR3 length is 18 residues. The CDR3 reads CASSPGGIAGGAGNEQFF. CDR3 DNA sequence: TGTGCCAGCAGCCCGGGGGGTATAGCGGGAGGAGCGGGCAATGAGCAGTTCTTC.

This clone turned up a few times. J is TRBJ2-2 and V is TRBV11-2; 10 positions agree with TRBD1. V lost 10 bases to trimming and J lost 4 bases; unmatched junction nucleotides: 6. Looked up from germline, CDR1 is SGHAT and CDR2 is FQNNGV. The CDR3 length is 14 residues. CDR3 region: CATGDRGATGELFF. In DNA form, the CDR3 reads TGTGCCACGGGGGACAGGGGTGCCACCGGGGAGCTGTTTTTT.

This chain links TRBV13 with TRBJ2-4, with D possibly being TRBD2 (5 bases). The V end lost 5 bases, the J end lost 2 bases, and 16 bases lay between the germline ends. The CDR3 loop spans 16 amino acids. Germline V CDR1 and CDR2: PRHDT, FYEKMQ (reference sequence). The CDR3 sequence is CASSGPRAGSKNIQYF. The CDR3 region has the DNA TGTGCCAGCAGCGGCCCGAGGGCCGGGTCCAAAAACATTCAGTACTTC.

This chain joins TRBV7-6 and TRBJ2-7; 10 bases match TRBD1. V lost 5 bases to trimming and J lost 2 bases; unmatched junction nucleotides: 6. The germline gives CDR1 SGHVS, CDR2 FNYEAQ. This CDR3 has 15 residues. DNA for the CDR3: TGTGCCAGCAGCCCCGCCGGGACAGGGGCCTACGAGCAGTACTTC. Its protein is CASSPAGTGAYEQYF.

The chain has TRBV5-1 and TRBJ2-7, with TRBD1 matching over 7 bases. The germline CDR1 and CDR2 sequences are SGHRS and YFSETQ. J gave up 6 bases and V 4 bases, and 13 bases lay outside the gene matches. This CDR3 is built from 15 residues. CDR3 nucleotide sequence: TGCGCCAGCAGCAACAAGAGACAGGGATCGGTCGAGCAGTACTTC. This codes for CASSNKRQGSVEQYF.